This T cell receptor beta chain appears in the sequencing data of a study of spatial heterogeneity in lung cancer (dated by TCRdb to about 2019). For the study in its entirety: Samples were obtained from 72 patients with early-stage, untreated non-small cell lung cancer from the lung TRACERx cohort. Follow-up PBMC samples were sequenced whenever available, with a median time to follow-up of 2 to 3 years after resection. More beta-chain than alpha-chain transcripts were consistently detected, likely reflecting higher beta-chain transcript abundance. In the raw uncorrected reads, each unique combination of TCR and UMI appeared on average more than ten times. In non-small cell lung cancer, the study quantitatively compared TCR alpha and beta repertoires across several tumor regions, matched nontumor lung, and blood. TCR repertoire features were related to nonsynonymous mutation counts determined by whole-exome sequencing of tumor tissue. At surgery, 200 to 250 tumor regions, 61 to 65 matched nontumor lung samples and 56 PBMC samples were TCR-sequenced for both alpha and beta chains. Broad study findings and their caveats: Comparisons of baseline and follow-up blood repertoires included only around 14 patients. Ubiquitous expanded tumor TCRs showed up in blood more often at tumor resection than at routine follow-up. Additional single-cell paired TCR alpha and beta sequencing was considered necessary to confirm, at a functional level, the hypothesis that regional TCRs recognize regional mutations.

With regard to this clonotype: Its cognate antigen has yet to be identified. Base qualities are not provided; no much larger clone lies one nucleotide away.

The germline V gene (reference sequence) sets CDR1 to LNHDA and CDR2 to SQIVND. Inclusive of the bounding cysteine and phenylalanine, the CDR3 is 14 residues long. Only the CDR3 DNA stays, 42 bases, in frame from base 1. V loses 6 bases, J loses 8 bases, and the germline ends lie 17 bases apart. The sample's time point label, in plain terms: blood at routine non-recurrence follow-up after resection. TCR sequencing used whole RNA extracted from tumor and nontumor lung tissue, or from cryopreserved PBMC samples, without cell sorting. Only patients with enough RNA available from two or more tumor regions were chosen for TCR sequencing. Libraries were built with 5' RACE. The sequencer was a NextSeq 500. In the TCR library protocol, a unique molecular identifier was attached to each TCR cDNA molecule so that PCR and sequencing errors could be corrected. In the authors' own workflow: Decombinator tools were used for TCR identification, UMI-based error correction and CDR3 extraction. Expanded TCRs were defined as those above a frequency of 2 per 1,000, corresponding to the top 1% of the tumor frequency distribution. Renyi diversity was computed with the R vegan package after each repertoire had been subsampled 100 times to 5,000 TCRs. CDR3 similarity networks were constructed using string-kernel similarity of amino acid triplets, with links drawn between CDR3s whose pairwise similarity was above 0.82. The public reads were reprocessed in TCRdb via fastp at Q25 and MiXCR, keeping in-frame beta chains. Entries that share a CDR3 protein sequence are merged under the most common genes and DNA. TCRdb's processing, not the study's, gives the V and J calls here. This sample gives under 150,000 distinct CDR3 sequences in total; about 10% of them show up just once. 20% to 25% of the sample belongs to the ten largest clones.

The rearrangement joined TRBV19 to TRBJ2-1; the D gene is perhaps TRBD1, on 7 matching bases. The material sequenced was PBMCs, taken at follow-up. This receptor was identified in a female donor with early-stage non-small cell lung cancer. The nucleotide sequence is given as TGTGCCAGTAGCCTGGACAGGAGGGGCGATGAGCAGTTCTTC. Its amino acids are CASSLDRRGDEQFF.